These T cell receptor beta chains were read from a single sample in a study of CD8 T cells in ankylosing spondylitis. TCRdb fed the 5' RACE reads into MiXCR, producing one record per CDR3 protein. The data show about 69,000 distinct CDR3 sequences, with about 5.2% seen just once and 2.2% held by the top ten. The sequenced sample was blood, either unsorted or a sorted T cell fraction (not recorded which). These receptors were taken from a male donor with ankylosing spondylitis or in good health (not recorded which). CDR3s include the opening cysteine and the closing phenylalanine or tryptophan. D genes are given only for firm matches. Clone size appears in some rows only: once, few, many, or a class for an expanded clone.

many	TRBJ1-2	TRBV12-3/TRBV12-4	TRBD1	TGTGCCAGCAGTCCAGACAGGGGTTTCAACTATGGCTACACCTTC	CASSPDRGFNYGYTF
many	TRBJ1-1	TRBV2	.	TGTGCCAGCAGTGAAGCTGTGTGGACAGCTGCGGGTCGGAACACTGAAGCTTTCTTT	CASSEAVWTAAGRNTEAFF
many	TRBJ1-2	TRBV6-5	.	TGTGCCAGCAGTTACCCACCGACTGAGGGGACTAACTATGGCTACACCTTC	CASSYPPTEGTNYGYTF
many	TRBJ1-1	TRBV12-3/TRBV12-4	TRBD1	TGTGCCAGCATCCCTATACCGGGACAGGGGCCCACTGAAGCTTTCTTT	CASIPIPGQGPTEAFF
many	TRBJ2-1	TRBV5-6	TRBD2	TGTGCCAGCGGTAGCGGGGGGCTATCCTCCTACAATGAGCAGTTCTTC	CASGSGGLSSYNEQFF
many	TRBJ1-1	TRBV4-2	.	TGTGCCAGCAGCCAGGAGACAGTAGCGAACACTGAAGCTTTCTTT	CASSQETVANTEAFF
many	TRBJ2-1	TRBV10-3	TRBD2	TGTGCCATCATGGGACTAGCGGGGGGCCACAATGAGCAGTTCTTC	CAIMGLAGGHNEQFF
many	TRBJ1-1	TRBV5-1	.	TGCGCCAGCAGCTCGGGACCGGGTGATGCTTTCTTT	CASSSGPGDAFF
many	TRBJ2-1	TRBV20-1	.	TGCAGTACTCCGGTACGGGGTGAGCAGTTCTTC	CSTPVRGEQFF
many	TRBJ1-2	TRBV6-5	TRBD1	TGTGCCAGCAGTTACCGGGACAGCGTTGGCTACACCTTC	CASSYRDSVGYTF
many	TRBJ1-2	TRBV25-1	.	TGTGCCAGCAGTGCCTTAGGGAGATGGGATGGCTACACCTTC	CASSALGRWDGYTF
many	TRBJ1-5	TRBV15	.	TGTGCCACCAGCGGCTCTGGACACCTAGGTCAGCCCCAGCATTTT	CATSGSGHLGQPQHF
medium-sized	TRBJ2-1	TRBV5-1	.	TGCGCCAGCAGCTTCGGAACCCCTCAGGATGAGCAGTTCTTC	CASSFGTPQDEQFF
.	TRBJ1-1	TRBV7-9	.	TGTGCCAGCAGCCCAAAAGGAGCGGGGAACACTGAAGCTTTCTTT	CASSPKGAGNTEAFF
many	TRBJ2-5	TRBV30	.	TGTGCCTGGAGTGATGAGTCGCGAGAGACCCAGTACTTC	CAWSDESRETQYF
once	TRBJ2-6	TRBV11-2	.	TGTGCCAGCAGCTTACCCAGAGAAAGGACTGGGGCCAACGTCCTGACTTTC	CASSLPRERTGANVLTF
.	TRBJ2-1	TRBV20-1	.	TGCAGTGCCCAGGATTTTTTGGGCCATGACAGTGAGAAGTTCTTC	CSAQDFLGHDSEKFF